The 28 T cell receptor beta chains presented below share a single source sample, sequenced in a study of blood T cells in healthy people across ages. The use of a sample-barcoded 5' primer and a J-beta primer mix characterized a second PCR of roughly 6 to 12 cycles. MiXCR, run by TCRdb on the 5' RACE reads, gives a single entry per CDR3 protein. Among about 750,000 distinct CDR3 sequences listed, approximately 55% were seen once. Sequenced: blood. The receptors here all came from an elderly man in good health.

The J gene is TRBJ1-1, the V gene TRBV7-8, with D possibly being TRBD1 (5 bases). The CDR3 has 15 residues. The V gene lost 5 bases and the J gene lost 2 bases, with 15 bases spanning the gap. Germline values: CDR1 SGHVS, CDR2 FQNEAQ. The DNA for the CDR3 is TGTGCCAGCAGCGGAACCCGACAGAAAAACACTGAAGCTTTCTTT. This translates into CASSGTRQKNTEAFF.

The V and J genes are TRBV12-3 or TRBV12-4 and TRBJ2-1; a weak D match, TRBD1 (6 bases). The CDR3 is made up of 17 amino acids. The V end was cut by 5 bases, the J end by 5 bases, with 22 bases between. The CDR3 nucleotides are TGTGCCAGCAGTCCCTACCCCTTCGGACAGTCAGACAATGAGCAGTTCTTC. This encodes CASSPYPFGQSDNEQFF.

This clonotype was detected a few times. The V gene is TRBV6-5, the J gene TRBJ2-1; 9 bases agree with TRBD2. This CDR3 contains 15 residues. Trimming at V came to 5 bases and at J to 8 bases, leaving 10 bases not matched to a gene. Germline V gives CDR1 MNHEY, CDR2 SVGAGI. The CDR3 sequence: CASSQGIAGDYEQFF. CDR3 in DNA: TGTGCCAGCAGTCAGGGAATAGCGGGAGATTATGAGCAGTTCTTC.

The chain couples TRBV29-1 to TRBJ1-2, with D unresolved. From germline, CDR1 is SQVTM and CDR2 ANQGSEA. Trimming left V 4 bases short and J 4 bases short, with 7 bases between. The CDR3 contains 11 residues. The CDR3 reads CSVGIVYGYTF. The DNA of the CDR3 is TGCAGCGTTGGAATCGTCTATGGCTACACCTTC.

This clonotype was detected ten times or more. The rearrangement uses TRBV6-5 and TRBJ2-3; D gene uncertain. Trimming removed 0 bases at V and 3 bases at J, with 7 bases between. The germline gives CDR1 MNHEY, CDR2 SVGAGI. The CDR3 has 14 residues. CDR3 amino acids: CASSYSATTDTQYF. DNA for the CDR3: TGTGCCAGCAGTTACTCGGCGACGACAGATACGCAGTATTTT.

This chain connects TRBV4-1 to TRBJ2-5; a possible D gene is TRBD2 (5 bases). CDR1 and CDR2 from the germline V gene are MGHRA and YSYEKL. Trimming shortened V by 1 base and J by 5 bases, and 17 bases separated the two germline ends. This CDR3 has 16 residues. The CDR3 region has the DNA TGCGCCAGCAGCCAAGTTGGCCTACTAGGACGGGAGACCCAGTACTTC. Its translation is CASSQVGLLGRETQYF.

This clonotype was counted a few times. The rearrangement uses TRBV20-1 and TRBJ2-7; TRBD1 agrees at 8 bases. The germline V gene encodes CDR1 DFQATT and CDR2 SNEGSKA (reference sequence). The CDR3 runs 13 residues. The CDR3 DNA sequence: TGCAGCCCAACCAGGGGGCGGACCTACGAGCAGTACTTC. Amino acid sequence: CSPTRGRTYEQYF.

A few counts support this clonotype. The chain couples TRBV7-2 to TRBJ2-4; 10 bases agree with TRBD2. V lost 2 bases and J lost 0; bases outside the gene matches: 10. The CDR3 covers 19 residues. CDR1 and CDR2 from the germline V gene are SGHTA and FQGNSA. This chain's CDR3 is CASSLLAGANSLAKNIQYF. The CDR3 nucleotides are TGTGCCAGCAGCTTACTAGCGGGAGCCAATTCGTTAGCCAAAAACATTCAGTACTTC. The variable domain in full, completed from reference TRBV7-2 and TRBJ2-4, reads GAGVSQSPSNKVTEKGKDVELRCDPISGHTALYWYRQSLGQGLEFLIYFQGNSAPDKSGLPSDRFSAERTGGSVSTLTIQRTQQEDSAVYLCASSLLAGANSLAKNIQYFGAGTRLSVL.

Only a few counts were recorded for this clonotype. The rearrangement uses TRBV2 and TRBJ2-1, with 7 bases identical to TRBD1. The length of the CDR3 is 14 residues. Germline V gene lookup returns CDR1 SNHLY and CDR2 FYNNEI. The trim removed 7 bases at V and 6 bases at J, leaving 9 bases unmatched. CDR3 nucleotide sequence: TGTGCCAGCACTTTAGGGACAGCCGGCAATGAGCAGTTCTTC. It encodes CASTLGTAGNEQFF.

This clonotype was observed a few times. The CDR3 DNA is TGTGCCAGCAGTTTGAGGGACAGGGGCGCAGATACGCAGTATTTT. Protein sequence: CASSLRDRGADTQYF. This chain joins TRBV12-3 or TRBV12-4 and TRBJ2-3; TRBD1 matches 10 bases. V lost 3 bases, J lost 4 bases, and 4 bases stayed unmatched. The CDR3 runs 15 residues.

This chain uses TRBV29-1 with TRBJ2-7; D assignment may be TRBD1 or TRBD2 (7 bases each). The germline CDR1 and CDR2 sequences are SQVTM and ANQGSEA. Deletions cut 3 bases from V and 4 bases from J, with 13 bases between. This CDR3 has 13 amino acids. The CDR3 nucleotides read TGCAGCGTTGAGACAGGGAGGGTTTACGAGCAGTACTTC. As protein: CSVETGRVYEQYF.

CDR3 loop: CATRIRAGGPWTQYF. The CDR3 DNA reads as TGTGCCACCAGGATCCGAGCGGGAGGGCCTTGGACCCAGTACTTC. The chain couples TRBV15 to TRBJ2-5, with TRBD2 identical over 10 bases. The CDR3 runs to 15 residues. CDR1 and CDR2 (germline): LNHNV, YYDKDF (reference sequence). V shed 6 bases, J shed 7 bases, and the junction held 11 bases outside the gene matches. Looking up the rest from reference TRBV15 and TRBJ2-5 gives the full variable domain: DAMVIQNPRYQVTQFGKPVTLSCSQTLNHNVMYWYQQKSSQAPKLLFHYYDKDFNNEADTPDNFQSRRPNTSFCFLDIRSPGLGDTAMYLCATRIRAGGPWTQYFGPGTRLLVL.

The chain has TRBV6-2 or TRBV6-3 and TRBJ2-5, with 7 bases lining up with TRBD2. The germline CDR1 and CDR2 sequences are MNHEY and SVGEGT. The CDR3 contains 14 residues. The V and J ends lost 6 bases and 11 bases, in that order; junction bases with no gene match: 15. CDR3 sequence: CASSKNPLTSPQYF. DNA of the CDR3: TGTGCCAGCAGCAAAAACCCCCTGACTAGCCCGCAGTACTTC.

A few counts support this clonotype. In DNA form, the CDR3 reads TGTGCCAGCAGTGAATCCCCCCAGAGCCCACCCCTCCACTTT. Protein: CASSESPQSPPLHF. This chain links TRBV25-1 with TRBJ1-6; no reliable D call. CDR1 and CDR2 from the germline V gene are MGHDK and SYGVNS. The CDR3 extends over 14 amino acids. Deletions cut 1 base from V and 11 bases from J, with 12 bases between.

The chain employs TRBV6-6 and TRBJ1-5; D possibly corresponds to TRBD1 (6 bases). Trimming pared 0 bases from V and 2 bases from J, leaving 14 bases between. This CDR3 contains 17 residues. CDR1 and CDR2 (germline): MNHNY, SVGAGI (reference sequence). The CDR3 sequence: CASSYSPTGGGNQPQHF. CDR3 DNA sequence: TGTGCCAGCAGTTACTCACCCACCGGGGGCGGCAATCAGCCCCAGCATTTT.

V gene TRBV7-2 combines with J gene TRBJ2-2; 10 positions match TRBD2. Trimming cost V 1 base and J 1 base; bases outside gene matches: 9. Germline V gene lookup returns CDR1 SGHTA and CDR2 FQGNSA. The CDR3 length is 19 residues. CDR3 region: CASSLGSLLAGENTGELFF. DNA for the CDR3: TGTGCCAGCAGCTTAGGATCCCTGCTAGCGGGAGAGAACACCGGGGAGCTGTTTTTT.

V gene TRBV3-1 combines with J gene TRBJ2-1; 14 bases are shared with TRBD2. Trimming cost V 3 bases and J 11 bases; bases outside gene matches: 12. Germline loops: CDR1 LGHDT, CDR2 YNNKEL (reference sequence). There are 17 residues in the CDR3. The CDR3 DNA sequence: TGTGCCAGCAGCCACTTGCCCGGGACTAGCGGGAGAGCCAAGCAGTTCTTC. It translates to CASSHLPGTSGRAKQFF.

In this sample, this clonotype turned up a few times. The J gene is TRBJ2-3, the V gene TRBV6-1; the match to TRBD1 covers 11 bases. The CDR3 sequence is 15 residues long. V dropped 5 bases and J dropped 14; count of bases not matched to a gene: 15. Germline loops: CDR1 MNHNS, CDR2 SASEGT. CDR3: CASSSGTGGERYAYF. The CDR3 nucleotides are TGTGCCAGCAGTTCCGGGACAGGGGGAGAGAGATACGCGTATTTT.

This clonotype occurred many times. The V call is TRBV9, the J call TRBJ2-7; D is unresolved. The CDR3 length is 14 residues. Trimming stripped 4 bases from V and 0 bases from J, with 11 bases between. CDR1 is SGDLS and CDR2 is YYNGEE in the germline V gene. The CDR3 protein is CASSQTQSSYEQYF. CDR3 DNA sequence: TGTGCCAGCAGCCAGACGCAGAGCTCCTACGAGCAGTACTTC.

CDR3 sequence: CASSLESGMSYNEQFF. The CDR3 nucleotides read TGCGCCAGCAGCTTGGAAAGCGGGATGTCCTACAATGAGCAGTTCTTC. This sequence joins TRBV5-1 and TRBJ2-1, with TRBD2 matching over 7 bases. V trimming: 0 bases; J trimming: 1 base; junction bases outside the gene matches: 4. The CDR3 length is 16 residues. Germline V gene data show CDR1 as SGHRS and CDR2 as YFSETQ.

The V call is TRBV9, the J call TRBJ2-3; 9 bases align to TRBD2. V lost 2 bases and J lost 0; bases outside the gene matches: 4. The CDR3 length is 16 residues. Germline V gives CDR1 SGDLS, CDR2 YYNGEE. CDR3 loop: CASSVRLAESTDTQYF. The CDR3 nucleotides read TGTGCCAGCAGCGTTCGACTAGCGGAAAGCACAGATACGCAGTATTTT.

The chain employs TRBV5-6 and TRBJ2-3; D gene uncertain. CDR1 and CDR2 (germline): SGHDT, YYEEEE. V lost 5 bases, J lost 1 base, and 11 bases lay in between. There are 14 residues in the CDR3. This chain's CDR3 is CASSVTEGTDTQYF. CDR3 nucleotides: TGTGCCAGCAGTGTCACCGAGGGCACAGATACGCAGTATTTT.

CDR3: CASSPRQRDFEQYF. CDR3 in DNA: TGTGCCAGCAGTCCCCGGCAGCGGGACTTCGAGCAGTACTTC. The chain combines TRBV28 with TRBJ2-5; 7 bases map to TRBD2. The J call may not be correct, given that the DNA end is closer to TRBJ2-7. The germline CDR1 and CDR2 sequences are MDHEN and SYDVKM. The CDR3 extends over 14 amino acids.

The V call is TRBV6-2 or TRBV6-3, the J call TRBJ2-3; no reliable D call. The germline gives CDR1 MNHEY, CDR2 SVGEGT. Trimming stripped 6 bases from V and 4 bases from J, with 8 bases between. This CDR3 spans 12 amino acids. The CDR3 protein is CASSDNPDTQYF. The DNA for the CDR3 is TGTGCCAGCAGCGACAATCCAGATACGCAGTATTTT.

The chain couples TRBV20-1 to TRBJ2-7; 7 bases match TRBD2. The trim removed 0 bases at V and 7 bases at J, leaving 15 bases unmatched. Per germline, CDR1 DFQATT and CDR2 SNEGSKA (reference sequence). The CDR3 runs 16 residues. This chain's CDR3 is CSARDRRTSVYNEQYF. The CDR3 nucleotides are TGCAGTGCTAGAGATCGCAGAACTAGCGTGTACAATGAGCAGTACTTC.

This chain connects TRBV7-9 to TRBJ2-2; 9 positions agree with TRBD2. CDR1 is SEHNR, CDR2 FQNEAQ, per germline (reference sequence). Germline trimming cut 4 bases from V and 6 bases from J; bases unmatched to any gene: 18. This CDR3 contains 19 residues. Written as DNA, the CDR3 is TGTGCCAGCAGCTACCTACCGGGCCTAGCGGGAAAGAGCGCCGGGGAGCTGTTTTTT. Protein sequence: CASSYLPGLAGKSAGELFF.

This clonotype was detected many times. V and J are TRBV10-3 and TRBJ2-5; D is ambiguous. The CDR3 loop spans 16 amino acids. V lost 0 bases and J 9 bases, leaving 20 bases between the germline ends. Germline values: CDR1 ENHRY, CDR2 SYGVKD. The CDR3 coding sequence is TGTGCCATCAGTGAGTCAGGCGGAGACCCACTCCGGGCCCAGTACTTC. This sequence encodes CAISESGGDPLRAQYF.

The gene calls are TRBV28 and TRBJ2-1; the match to TRBD1 covers 7 bases. The CDR3 runs to 14 residues. Looked up from germline, CDR1 is MDHEN and CDR2 is SYDVKM. Trimming cost V 2 bases and J 9 bases; bases outside gene matches: 7. The CDR3 bases are TGTGCCAGCAGTTTAACTCACAGGGGATCTGAGCAGTTCTTC. Its protein is CASSLTHRGSEQFF.